This TCR beta chain was identified in a study of T cells in Graves' hyperthyroidism and ophthalmopathy. The V and J ends lost 2 bases and 4 bases, in that order; junction bases with no gene match: 6. CDR1 is SGHNT, CDR2 YENEEA, per germline. This CDR3 is built from 16 residues. TCR beta CDR3 region amplification was performed from RNA transcripts. RT-PCR in the first round (using the HTBI primer set) targeted the TCR CDR3. TCRdb re-called the multiplex PCR reads through MiXCR, storing one row per CDR3 protein. The table includes fewer than 600,000 distinct CDR3 sequences, around 15% detected once. The chain couples TRBV11-3 to TRBJ2-3; TRBD1 agrees at 10 bases. The clonotype comes from a woman aged 40 to 50 with Graves' hyperthyroidism. The sample comprised blood. The CDR3 DNA reads as TGTGCCAGCAGCTTACGGGGACAGGGGATCGCAGATACGCAGTATTTT. Amino acid sequence: CASSLRGQGIADTQYF.